The 8 T cell receptor beta chains reported below all come from one sample, sequenced in a study of cytomegalovirus exposure and HLA in healthy donors. Primers: 60 Vbeta forward and 13 Jbeta reverse. Measured with immunoSEQ multiplex PCR; TCRdb has only the in-frame clones, and not every one. The data hold hundreds of thousands of clones, with about 66% observed a single time. The sequencing input was PBMCs. The source of these receptors is a female donor in good health and CMV-seronegative.

The J gene is TRBJ2-1, the V gene TRBV2; TRBD2 aligns across 7 bases. This CDR3 comprises 18 residues. Germline assignment: CDR1 SNHLY and CDR2 FYNNEI. The V and J ends lost 3 bases and 2 bases, in that order; junction bases with no gene match: 13. The DNA of the CDR3 is TGTGCCAGCAGTGAGGCTAGCGGAAAAGTTAGTCCCTACAATGAGCAGTTCTTC. Encoded protein: CASSEASGKVSPYNEQFF. Full variable domain (missing parts from reference TRBV2 and TRBJ2-1): EPEVTQTPSHQVTQMGQEVILRCVPISNHLYFYWYRQILGQKVEFLVSFYNNEISEKSEIFDDQFSVERPDGSNFTLKIRSTKLEDSAMYFCASSEASGKVSPYNEQFFGPGTRLTVL.

This sequence joins TRBV6-1 and TRBJ2-2, with D uncertain. The CDR3 consists of 13 residues. The germline CDR1 and CDR2 sequences are MNHNS and SASEGT. The ends were cut back, 1 base at V and 8 bases at J, with 8 bases in the middle. CDR3 region: CASSEVVEGELFF. As DNA, the CDR3 is TGTGCCAGCAGTGAAGTGGTGGAGGGGGAGCTGTTTTTT.

The genes are TRBV11-2 and TRBJ1-5; TRBD1 agrees at 10 bases. Looked up from germline, CDR1 is SGHAT and CDR2 is FQNNGV. V was clipped by 5 bases and J by 4 bases; unmatched bases: 17. The CDR3 loop spans 19 amino acids. The CDR3 loop reads CASSPDCGQGEGSNQPQHF. CDR3 sequence (DNA): TGTGCCAGCAGCCCGGATTGTGGACAGGGGGAAGGATCAAATCAGCCCCAGCATTTT.

The chain combines TRBV10-1 with TRBJ2-1, with 9 bases that match TRBD2. CDR1 and CDR2 (germline): WNHNN, SYGVQD (reference sequence). V lost 6 bases to trimming and J lost 5 bases; unmatched junction nucleotides: 14. The CDR3 contains 17 residues. Here the CDR3 reads CASSEGLAAGGHNEQFF. In nucleotides, the CDR3 is TGCGCCAGCAGCGAGGGACTGGCAGCGGGGGGACACAATGAGCAGTTCTTC.

The chain is built from TRBV7-2 and TRBJ2-7; no reliable D call. This CDR3 is built from 13 residues. The V and J ends lost 1 base and 1 base respectively, with 5 bases between them. Germline loops: CDR1 SGHTA, CDR2 FQGNSA. The CDR3 region has the DNA TGTGCCAGCAGCTTAGAACGGTCCTACGAGCAGTACTTC. Its translation is CASSLERSYEQYF.

This sequence joins TRBV27 and TRBJ2-1; perhaps TRBD1 as D (5 bases). The CDR3 totals 14 residues. Between the trimmed V and J ends, which lost 6 bases and 4 bases, there was a span of 13 bases. The germline V gene encodes CDR1 MNHEY and CDR2 SMNVEV (reference sequence). The DNA for the CDR3 is TGTGCCAGCAGGGCCAGGGCCTCATACAATGAGCAGTTCTTC. Amino acid sequence: CASRARASYNEQFF.

The rearrangement joins TRBV6-4 to TRBJ2-5, with 8 positions matching TRBD1. V gave up 8 bases and J gave up 1 base; unmatched junction bases: 6. This CDR3 region has 14 residues. Germline-derived CDR1 and CDR2 are MRHNA and SNTAGT. The CDR3 region is CASWDRPSQETQYF. CDR3 DNA: TGTGCCAGCTGGGACAGGCCCAGCCAAGAGACCCAGTACTTC.

Remarks on this clone: One end of the junction does not line up with germline, which may come from a read error. The chain recombines TRBV6-1 with TRBJ2-7; D is perhaps TRBD1 (6 bases). CDR1 is MNHNS and CDR2 is SASEGT in the germline V gene. This CDR3 contains 13 residues. CDR3 DNA: TGTGCCAGCAGAGAAGGACAGTCCAACGAGCAGTACTTC. This gives the protein CASREGQSNEQYF.